The 30 T cell receptor beta chains presented below share a single source sample, sequenced in a study of blood T cell repertoires in COVID-19 (dated by TCRdb to 2018 to 2020). The library was produced with the immunoSEQ multiplex PCR assay. TCRdb took this table from immuneACCESS and kept in-frame rearrangements with V and J called. Such tables lack part of the clones; where checked against another copy, unresolved V genes explain under half of the gap, and the rest is unexplained. The sample includes about 260,000 clones, with around 86% observed a single time. Clones ranked in the top ten supply about 10% of the sample. The material sequenced was peripheral blood. These receptors all come from a man between 35 and 55 years old who had recovered from COVID-19.

This chain's CDR3 is CASSLGLAGETYEQYF. The CDR3 DNA is TGTGCCAGCAGCTTGGGACTAGCGGGGGAGACCTACGAGCAGTACTTC. This sequence joins TRBV7-2 and TRBJ2-7, with 14 bases identical to TRBD2. Germline V lookup: CDR1 SGHTA, CDR2 FQGNSA. V shed 3 bases and J 2 bases; nucleotides not matched to a gene: 3. The CDR3 has 16 amino acids.

The J gene is TRBJ1-2, the V gene TRBV25-1; 8 nucleotides match TRBD1. V was clipped by 5 bases and J by 2 bases; unmatched bases: 4. Germline V lookup: CDR1 MGHDK, CDR2 SYGVNS. The CDR3 is 14 amino acids. The CDR3 DNA reads TGTGCCAGCAGTAGACGACAGGGGAACTATGGCTACACCTTC. Translating it yields CASSRRQGNYGYTF.

The chain joins TRBV12-5 to TRBJ1-1, with D possibly matching TRBD1 (5 bases). This CDR3 region has 13 residues. Germline lookup yields CDR1 LGHNT and CDR2 FRNRAP. The germline V and J ends were trimmed by 1 base and 5 bases, with 8 bases remaining between them. DNA for the CDR3: TGTGCTAGTGGTTTGGCAGGGTGGACTGAAGCTTTCTTT. It specifies CASGLAGWTEAFF.

The V gene is TRBV19, the J gene TRBJ2-6; 8 positions agree with TRBD2. This CDR3 has 18 amino acids. Germline CDR1 reads LNHDA; CDR2 reads SQIVND (reference sequence). The J segment lost 3 bases and the V segment lost 7 bases, leaving 14 bases of the junction unmatched. The CDR3 here is CASTPSGTSSIGANVLTF. Written as DNA, the CDR3 is TGTGCCAGTACCCCTTCCGGGACTAGTTCTATTGGGGCCAACGTCCTGACTTTC. The complete variable domain, with remaining parts taken from reference TRBV19 and TRBJ2-6, reads DGGITQSPKYLFRKEGQNVTLSCEQNLNHDAMYWYRQDPGQGLRLIYYSQIVNDFQKGDIAEGYSVSREKKESFPLTVTSAQKNPTAFYLCASTPSGTSSIGANVLTFGAGSRLTVL.

The chain has TRBV7-3 and TRBJ2-3; D possibly corresponds to TRBD2 (5 bases). The CDR3 has 13 amino acids. With 1 base removed from V and 3 bases from J, the gap between germline ends came to 5 bases. Germline loops: CDR1 SGHTA, CDR2 FQGTGA. The CDR3, as DNA: TGTGCCAGCAGCTTAAGGAGGACAGATACGCAGTATTTT. It encodes CASSLRRTDTQYF.

This chain uses TRBV10-2 with TRBJ2-7; TRBD1 agrees at 7 bases. CDR3 size: 18 residues. CDR1 is WSHSY, CDR2 SAAADI, per germline. Trimming removed 2 bases from V and 7 bases from J; junction bases left unmatched: 20. CDR3 in amino acids: CASSELFNSRGRQYEQYF. CDR3 DNA sequence: TGCGCCAGCAGTGAGCTATTTAACTCGAGGGGGCGCCAGTATGAGCAGTACTTC.

This rearrangement joins TRBV5-1 to TRBJ2-3; D might be TRBD2 (5 bases). Germline-derived CDR1 and CDR2 are SGHRS and YFSETQ. V was cut by 1 base and J by 4 bases, with 25 bases left in between. CDR3 size: 19 residues. The CDR3 DNA is TGCGCCAGCAGCTTGCCCCCGACGCCGACTACATCCCCCGCAGATACGCAGTATTTT. Translation: CASSLPPTPTTSPADTQYF.

The gene calls are TRBV10-1 and TRBJ1-5; the D gene is possibly TRBD1 (6 bases). This CDR3 is 13 amino acids long. V lost 6 bases and J 4 bases, leaving 10 bases between the germline ends. Germline assignment: CDR1 WNHNN and CDR2 SYGVQD (reference sequence). As DNA, the CDR3 is TGCGCCAGCAGATACAGGGAAAATCAGCCCCAGCATTTT. Amino acids: CASRYRENQPQHF.

This rearrangement joins TRBV9 to TRBJ2-3, with a tentative D call TRBD1 (6 bases). The V end lost 4 bases, the J end lost 6 bases, and 18 bases lay between the germline ends. This CDR3 is built from 15 residues. CDR1 and CDR2 from the germline V gene are SGDLS and YYNGEE. The CDR3 DNA reads as TGTGCCAGCAGCTCTAGCCCCACAGGGTGGGATACGCAGTATTTT. Translated: CASSSSPTGWDTQYF.

The chain employs TRBV3-1 (or the pseudogene TRBV3-2) and TRBJ1-6; D is undetermined. Germline V CDR1 and CDR2: LGHDT, YNNKEL (reference sequence). This CDR3 region has 13 residues. The V and J ends lost 2 bases and 7 bases respectively, with 6 bases between them. The CDR3 DNA sequence: TGTGCCAGCAGCCAAAGCCTGAATTCACCCCTCCACTTT. It is translated as CASSQSLNSPLHF.

CDR3 amino acids: CASSYVAGPYEQYF. The CDR3 nucleotides read TGTGCCAGCAGTTACGTAGCGGGGCCCTACGAGCAGTACTTC. The V and J genes are TRBV6-5 and TRBJ2-7, with 8 nucleotides matching TRBD2. This CDR3 spans 14 amino acids. The V gene's germline CDR1 is MNHEY and CDR2 SVGAGI. Trimming took 2 bases from V and 2 from J; bases not matched to a gene: 2.

J is TRBJ1-4 and V is TRBV6-5; a weak D match, TRBD1 (6 bases). V dropped 8 bases and J dropped 7 bases, with 17 bases sitting between them. Germline CDR1 and CDR2: MNHEY and SVGAGI. The CDR3 contains 14 residues. This chain's CDR3 is CASRLGGQGEKLFF. As DNA, the CDR3 is TGTGCCAGCCGCCTCGGGGGGCAGGGTGAAAAACTGTTTTTT.

This clone showed up just once. The chain carries TRBV19 and TRBJ1-2, with no clear D. Trimming removed 4 bases at V and 4 bases at J, with 13 bases between. The CDR3 has 14 residues. Germline lookup yields CDR1 LNHDA and CDR2 SQIVND (reference sequence). CDR3 loop: CASSTQTAPYGYTF. CDR3 DNA: TGTGCCAGTAGTACCCAAACAGCTCCCTATGGCTACACCTTC. The full variable domain, rest sourced from reference TRBV19 and TRBJ1-2, is DGGITQSPKYLFRKEGQNVTLSCEQNLNHDAMYWYRQDPGQGLRLIYYSQIVNDFQKGDIAEGYSVSREKKESFPLTVTSAQKNPTAFYLCASSTQTAPYGYTFGSGTRLTVV.

The chain employs TRBV19 and TRBJ1-2, with 8 bases identical to TRBD1. The CDR3 spans 16 residues. The germline V gene has CDR1 LNHDA and CDR2 SQIVND (reference sequence). The ends lost 5 bases at V and 5 bases at J; junction bases unmatched: 13. CDR3 DNA sequence: TGTGCCAGTAGTGCCCCGGGACAGGTGATTTCTTATGGCTACACCTTC. Translated, it gives CASSAPGQVISYGYTF.

This clone was seen just once. This chain connects TRBV5-1 to TRBJ2-3, with D tentatively TRBD2 (6 bases). Trimming stripped 0 bases from V and 2 bases from J, with 13 bases between. From germline, CDR1 is SGHRS and CDR2 YFSETQ. The CDR3 is made up of 16 amino acids. Written as DNA, the CDR3 is TGCGCCAGCAGCTTGGATGCGGGGTCCAACACAGATACGCAGTATTTT. It encodes CASSLDAGSNTDTQYF.

The CDR3 here is CASSESGGILRTDTQYF. The CDR3 DNA reads TGCGCCAGCAGTGAGTCAGGGGGCATATTGAGGACAGATACGCAGTATTTT. The J gene is TRBJ2-3, the V gene TRBV10-2; 7 bases agree with TRBD1. After removal of 0 bases from V and 3 bases from J, the junction contained 9 bases not matched to a gene. The length of the CDR3 is 17 residues. Per germline, CDR1 WSHSY and CDR2 SAAADI.

The CDR3: CASSLLSWGGDQFF. In nucleotides, the CDR3 is TGTGCCAGCTCACTCCTTAGCTGGGGGGGAGACCAGTTCTTC. J is TRBJ2-1 and V is TRBV18, with 7 bases identical to TRBD2. This CDR3 region has 14 residues. V gave up 4 bases and J gave up 13 bases; unmatched junction bases: 13. Germline CDR1 KGHSH, CDR2 LQKENI.

The V and J genes are TRBV7-3 and TRBJ2-2; 13 bases agree with TRBD2. This CDR3 is built from 17 residues. V shed 3 bases and J 6 bases; nucleotides not matched to a gene: 7. Germline loops: CDR1 SGHTA, CDR2 FQGTGA. The chain's CDR3 is CASSFQTSGRFPGELFF. CDR3 DNA sequence: TGTGCCAGCAGCTTCCAGACTAGCGGGAGGTTTCCCGGGGAGCTGTTTTTT.

This clone was counted at least ten times. The chain joins TRBV11-3 to TRBJ2-4; D not certain. The CDR3 covers 16 residues. The germline gives CDR1 SGHNT, CDR2 YENEEA. Deletions cut 1 base from V and 0 bases from J, with 10 bases between. The CDR3 bases are TGTGCCAGCAGCTTAGGTCGGGTCGGAGCCAAAAACATTCAGTACTTC. Protein product: CASSLGRVGAKNIQYF.

The chain links TRBV3-1 (or the pseudogene TRBV3-2) to TRBJ2-6, with D tentatively TRBD2 (7 bases). The germline CDR1 and CDR2 sequences are LGHDT and YNNKEL (reference sequence). Trimming stripped 0 bases from V and 4 bases from J, with 16 bases between. The CDR3 runs 18 residues. Written as DNA, the CDR3 is TGTGCCAGCAGCCAAGATTTAAGGGGGGGAAAAGGGGCCAACGTCCTGACTTTC. This gives the protein CASSQDLRGGKGANVLTF.

CDR3 residues: CATGEVLAGGPHEQYF. Here the CDR3 DNA reads TGTGCCACCGGAGAAGTACTGGCGGGAGGGCCTCACGAGCAGTACTTC. V gene TRBV24-1 combines with J gene TRBJ2-7; 9 bases fit TRBD2. J gave up 5 bases and V 9 bases, and 16 bases lay outside the gene matches. This CDR3 comprises 16 residues. The germline V gene has CDR1 KGHDR and CDR2 SFDVKD.

The rearrangement links TRBV28 to TRBJ2-3; 10 bases map to TRBD2. The CDR3 extends over 16 amino acids. The germline gives CDR1 MDHEN, CDR2 SYDVKM. With 6 bases clipped from V and 0 bases from J, the junction kept 6 bases outside the gene matches. CDR3: CASSPGLAESTDTQYF. The DNA of the CDR3 is TGTGCCAGCAGCCCCGGACTAGCGGAGAGCACAGATACGCAGTATTTT.

This clone was seen once. The CDR3, as DNA: TGTGCCAGCAGGCGGGATAACTATGGCTACACCTTC. It yields the protein CASRRDNYGYTF. This chain uses TRBV5-6 with TRBJ1-2, with D unclear. CDR3 length: 12 amino acids. V lost 5 bases and J lost 1, with 6 bases in between. Germline-derived CDR1 and CDR2 are SGHDT and YYEEEE.

This chain connects TRBV5-6 to TRBJ1-1; perhaps TRBD1 as D (6 bases). Germline V gene lookup returns CDR1 SGHDT and CDR2 YYEEEE. The V and J ends lost 2 bases and 3 bases respectively, with 17 bases between them. The length of the CDR3 is 16 residues. For the CDR3, the DNA is TGTGCCAGCAGCTTAGGGGGATCCCTCACGGACACTGAAGCTTTCTTT. It codes for CASSLGGSLTDTEAFF.

This clone came up once. The J gene is TRBJ2-5, the V gene TRBV5-1; 7 nucleotides match TRBD2. V shed 2 bases, J shed 5 bases, and the junction held 6 bases outside the gene matches. Germline V CDR1 and CDR2: SGHRS, YFSETQ. The CDR3 has 14 residues. CDR3 in amino acids: CASSLTGTKETQYF. Written as DNA, the CDR3 is TGCGCCAGCAGCTTAACCGGGACTAAGGAGACCCAGTACTTC. The variable domain in full, with the rest retrieved from reference TRBV5-1 and TRBJ2-5, is KAGVTQTPRYLIKTRGQQVTLSCSPISGHRSVSWYQQTPGQGLQFLFEYFSETQRNKGNFPGRFSGRQFSNSRSEMNVSTLELGDSALYLCASSLTGTKETQYFGPGTRLLVL.

V gene TRBV18 combines with J gene TRBJ2-3; 11 bases line up with TRBD2. The V and J ends lost 6 bases and 2 bases, in that order; junction bases with no gene match: 16. Germline CDR1 and CDR2: KGHSH and LQKENI. The CDR3 is 19 residues long. The CDR3 DNA reads as TGTGCCAGCTCCCTCGACAGACCCGGGACTAGCGGATACACAGATACGCAGTATTTT. It specifies CASSLDRPGTSGYTDTQYF.

The chain combines TRBV20-1 with TRBJ1-2; D is unresolved. The V end lost 6 bases, the J end lost 4 bases, and 6 bases lay between the germline ends. This CDR3 has 10 amino acids. Looked up from germline, CDR1 is DFQATT and CDR2 is SNEGSKA (reference sequence). This chain's CDR3 is CSAAGYGYTF. In DNA, the CDR3 is TGCAGTGCCGCAGGCTATGGCTACACCTTC.

The J gene is TRBJ2-1, the V gene TRBV6-5; TRBD2 aligns across 11 bases. The CDR3 sequence is 14 residues long. Germline CDR1 is MNHEY and CDR2 is SVGAGI. V shed 6 bases, J shed 6 bases, and the junction held 4 bases outside the gene matches. The chain's CDR3 is CASRTSGSTNEQFF. The CDR3 bases are TGTGCCAGCAGAACTAGCGGGAGTACCAATGAGCAGTTCTTC.

The chain links TRBV27 to TRBJ1-2, with 9 positions matching TRBD1. The CDR3 length is 15 residues. CDR1 and CDR2 from the germline V gene are MNHEY and SMNVEV (reference sequence). V lost 6 bases to trimming and J lost 5 bases; unmatched junction nucleotides: 10. The CDR3 DNA reads TGTGCCAGCAGCATGGGACAGGGTGGGATGTATGGCTACACCTTC. Translation: CASSMGQGGMYGYTF.

This clone was seen only once. J is TRBJ2-1 and V is TRBV5-1, with a tentative D call TRBD2 (7 bases). Deletions cut 4 bases from V and 4 bases from J, with 18 bases between. The V gene's germline CDR1 is SGHRS and CDR2 YFSETQ. The CDR3 has 16 residues. CDR3 nucleotide sequence: TGCGCCAGCAGCCTGGGGGCGGGGGCTCTATACAATGAGCAGTTCTTC. This translates into CASSLGAGALYNEQFF. Full variable domain (rest looked up from reference TRBV5-1 and TRBJ2-1): KAGVTQTPRYLIKTRGQQVTLSCSPISGHRSVSWYQQTPGQGLQFLFEYFSETQRNKGNFPGRFSGRQFSNSRSEMNVSTLELGDSALYLCASSLGAGALYNEQFFGPGTRLTVL.